Following are 10 T cell receptor beta chains from one sample sequenced in a study of beta chain features in type 1 diabetes. What was sequenced were expressed TCRB transcripts, since all of the isolated RNA had been reverse transcribed. Assay used: immunoSEQ multiplex PCR; TCRdb lists only in-frame clones, some missing. The data hold approximately 140,000 clones, with 9% observed a single time. No antigen is known for these receptors. Study results and limitations: Shorter TCRB CDR3s, moderately but significantly so, were found in Type 1 diabetes patients in all four CD4+ subsets.

Sequences were obtained from central memory CD4+ T cells from blood. These receptors all come from a man aged 25-45 years with type 1 diabetes.

This clone has only a few counts. The chain links TRBV5-1 to TRBJ1-2, with D unresolved. Germline values: CDR1 SGHRS, CDR2 YFSETQ. Trimming pared 5 bases from V and 4 bases from J, leaving 15 bases between. CDR3 length equals 14 residues. CDR3: CASSPVRGSYGYTF. The CDR3 coding sequence is TGCGCCAGCAGTCCCGTCCGCGGGAGCTATGGCTACACCTTC.

The rearrangement uses TRBV2 and TRBJ2-7; 8 bases are a match to TRBD1. The trim removed 8 bases at V and 3 bases at J, leaving 6 bases unmatched. CDR1 and CDR2 from the germline V gene are SNHLY and FYNNEI. The CDR3 is made up of 13 amino acids. Here the CDR3 DNA reads TGTGCCAGCCAACGGACAGGGAACTACGAGCAGTACTTC. As protein: CASQRTGNYEQYF.

Here the CDR3 DNA reads TGTGCCAGCTCACCGAGCGGACAGCAGAATTCACCCCTCCACTTT. Protein sequence: CASSPSGQQNSPLHF. The chain couples TRBV18 to TRBJ1-6, with D possibly TRBD1 on 6 matching bases. V lost 3 bases, J lost 7 bases, and 13 bases lay in between. The germline V gene has CDR1 KGHSH and CDR2 LQKENI. The CDR3 is 15 amino acids.

This clone was seen a handful of times. The gene calls are TRBV18 and TRBJ2-1; 10 bases agree with TRBD2. The germline gives CDR1 KGHSH, CDR2 LQKENI. The trim removed 3 bases at V and 4 bases at J, leaving 3 bases unmatched. The CDR3 covers 15 residues. The CDR3 region is CASSPSSGGYNEQFF. The DNA of the CDR3 is TGTGCCAGCTCACCGTCTAGCGGGGGATACAATGAGCAGTTCTTC.

The sample holds a few counts of this clone. V and J are TRBV29-1 and TRBJ1-4, with 9 positions matching TRBD1. Germline CDR1 and CDR2: SQVTM and ANQGSEA. This CDR3 comprises 13 residues. The trim removed 7 bases at V and 8 bases at J, leaving 8 bases unmatched. The DNA of the CDR3 is TGCAGCGCCGCACAGGGGGCAGGGGAAAAACTGTTTTTT. This encodes CSAAQGAGEKLFF.

Only a few counts were recorded for this clone. Possible read error: a much larger clone is one base away. The genes are TRBV13 and TRBJ2-5; no clear D gene. Germline values: CDR1 PRHDT, CDR2 FYEKMQ (reference sequence). The CDR3 covers 12 residues. Trimming left V 2 bases short and J 5 bases short, with 6 bases between. CDR3 DNA sequence: TGTGCCAGCAGCTTAACCGGGGAGACCCAGTACTTC. Its protein is CASSLTGETQYF.

The chain recombines TRBV6-5 with TRBJ1-2; D not resolved. CDR1 is MNHEY, CDR2 SVGAGI, per germline. The length of the CDR3 is 14 residues. Trimming removed 6 bases from V and 2 bases from J, with 13 bases in between. CDR3 nucleotide sequence: TGTGCCAGCAGACCCCCGTCGGTCAACTATGGCTACACCTTC. It codes for CASRPPSVNYGYTF.

The chain has TRBV7-2 and TRBJ2-5; D is perhaps TRBD1 (6 bases). V was trimmed by 5 bases and J by 2 bases, leaving 12 bases between them. This CDR3 contains 14 residues. Germline loops: CDR1 SGHTA, CDR2 FQGNSA. CDR3 DNA: TGTGCCAGCAGCAGCGCACAGGGTCAAGAGACCCAGTACTTC. Its translation is CASSSAQGQETQYF. The variable domain in full, completed from reference TRBV7-2 and TRBJ2-5, reads GAGVSQSPSNKVTEKGKDVELRCDPISGHTALYWYRQSLGQGLEFLIYFQGNSAPDKSGLPSDRFSAERTGGSVSTLTIQRTQQEDSAVYLCASSSAQGQETQYFGPGTRLLVL.

V gene TRBV5-4 combines with J gene TRBJ2-3, with 8 bases lining up with TRBD2. Per the germline V gene, CDR1 is SGHNT and CDR2 is YYREEE (reference sequence). This CDR3 spans 15 amino acids. Losses at the gene ends were 3 bases for V and 3 bases for J; bases not matched to a gene: 6. CDR3 in amino acids: CASSSSGRVTDTQYF. The CDR3 coding sequence is TGTGCCAGCAGCTCGAGCGGGAGAGTGACAGATACGCAGTATTTT.

The V call is TRBV5-4, the J call TRBJ2-3, with 7 bases identical to TRBD2. This CDR3 has 16 residues. CDR1 and CDR2 from the germline V gene are SGHNT and YYREEE (reference sequence). Germline trimming cut 3 bases from V and 2 bases from J; bases unmatched to any gene: 9. The CDR3 sequence is CASSYGSGAYTDTQYF. In nucleotides, the CDR3 is TGTGCCAGCAGCTACGGAAGCGGGGCCTACACAGATACGCAGTATTTT.